This T cell receptor beta chain was captured in a study of blood T cell repertoires in COVID-19 (dated by TCRdb to the early 2020s). Background on the whole study: Collaborator samples came from the United States, Italy and Spain and covered acute and convalescent phases of COVID-19. The prospective study material was composed of cDNA or gDNA derived from T cells, B-cell-depleted T cells, or PBMCs. HLA class I and class II types, where available, came from metadata supplied by the sample provider rather than from assay-based typing. Nearly every sample came with metadata listing a de-identified subject ID, COVID-19 status, age in years and sex. Subjects who had been exposed to COVID-19, were actively infected with it, or had recovered from it provided the deeply sampled blood TCRbeta repertoires that made up the dataset. The repertoires were released in a freely available public database meant as a resource for research on the immune response to SARS-CoV-2. Samples were obtained from the ongoing ImmuneRACE study (first 160 participants) and from 1,254 subjects provided by 6 global collaborators.

Worth noting for this clone: What antigen it recognizes has not been identified. No base quality information exists; no much larger clone differs at one position.

Collaborating institutions collected whole blood in K2EDTA tubes following their own protocols. For TCRbeta analysis, collaborators shipped samples in one of three forms: frozen whole blood, isolated PBMCs, or DNA extracted from either of those sample types. The immunoSEQ Assay, a bias-controlled multiplex PCR, was used to amplify TCRbeta CDR3 regions from genomic DNA. In the paper's pipeline: Nucleated cell counts per sample were estimated from amplification of reference gene primers within the assay. To quantify the absolute abundance of each unique TCRbeta CDR3 rearrangement, sequence reads were collapsed and filtered. For each sample, productive Simpson clonality was calculated as the square root of Simpson's diversity index across productive rearrangements. As stored in TCRdb, this immuneACCESS dataset retains in-frame rearrangements with V and J assigned. A fraction of the clones does not appear; measured against another copy, unresolved V genes explain less than half of the discrepancy, and the remainder lacks a known reason. V, J and clone size reflect that table, while D and trimming were determined from the DNA. The sample profile shows about 70,000 clones; 80% to 90% of them were found once. The ten largest clones take up more than 4.5% of the sample.

The full study reports these points: Clinical and demographic metadata were provided uncurated, with the amount varying by source and participant.

CDR1 and CDR2, looked up from the germline V gene, are SGHTA and FQGNSA. V is shortened by 0 bases, J by 7 bases, and the region joining them spans 7 bases. The CDR3 numbers 13 residues from cysteine through phenylalanine. Left in the record is the CDR3 DNA by itself, 39 bases read in frame from the first base. The source is a woman of 80 years or more with active or convalescent COVID-19. Sequenced: peripheral blood. This chain is built from TRBV7-2 and TRBJ2-1; the D region possibly corresponds to TRBD2 (5 bases align). The nucleotide sequence is TGTGCCAGCAGCTTAGCGCGGGCTAATGAGCAGTTCTTC. Its protein is CASSLARANEQFF.